The 8 T cell receptor beta chains reported below all come from one sample, sequenced in a study of beta chain features in type 1 diabetes. Their recognized antigens are unknown. The study's findings and limits: Shortening that was moderate but significant affected the TCRB CDR3s of Type 1 diabetes patients in all four CD4+ subsets.

The study reverse transcribed the entire isolated RNA, so it sequenced expressed TCRB transcripts. The protocol was immunoSEQ multiplex PCR, while the TCRdb copy is restricted to in-frame clones and leaves out a portion. The data hold 120,000 or so clones, with 17% observed a single time. Sequencing input: central memory CD4+ T cells from blood. The receptors here all came from a man aged 18 to 35 with type 1 diabetes.

This clone has a count of ten or more. V and J are TRBV7-9 and TRBJ2-1; 9 bases align to TRBD2. Germline CDR1 and CDR2: SEHNR and FQNEAQ (reference sequence). V gave up 5 bases and J gave up 7 bases; unmatched junction bases: 12. The CDR3 length is 16 residues. In nucleotides, the CDR3 is TGTGCCAGCAGCCCAGCTGGCGGGGGGGCGAGGAATGAGCAGTTCTTC. This sequence encodes CASSPAGGGARNEQFF.

This sequence joins TRBV29-1 and TRBJ1-4; D is unclear. Trimming took off 6 bases at V and 3 bases at J, with 8 bases between the two ends. Germline V gene lookup returns CDR1 SQVTM and CDR2 ANQGSEA. The CDR3 has 12 residues. CDR3 bases: TGCAGCGTCGAGGTCCCTAATGAAAAACTGTTTTTT. This translates into CSVEVPNEKLFF.

The CDR3 coding sequence is TGTGCCATCAGTGAGCGGACTGACTACGAGCAGTACTTC. It codes for CAISERTDYEQYF. The V and J genes are TRBV10-3 and TRBJ2-7; the D gene is possibly TRBD2 (5 bases). CDR1 is ENHRY and CDR2 is SYGVKD in the germline V gene. Trimming took off 2 bases at V and 3 bases at J, with 8 bases between the two ends. The CDR3 is 13 residues long.

The chain combines TRBV6-6 with TRBJ1-6; D perhaps matches TRBD1 (6 bases). The CDR3 is made up of 14 amino acids. Trimming shortened V by 8 bases and J by 8 bases, and 16 bases separated the two germline ends. CDR1 is MNHNY and CDR2 is SVGAGI in the germline V gene (reference sequence). The CDR3 region is CASSETGWDSPLHF. In DNA, the CDR3 is TGTGCCAGCTCCGAAACAGGGTGGGATTCACCCCTCCACTTT.

This clone turned up a few times. The chain has TRBV9 and TRBJ2-3; TRBD2 matches at 8 bases. Trimming cost V 4 bases and J 5 bases; bases outside gene matches: 9. Germline assignment: CDR1 SGDLS and CDR2 YYNGEE. The CDR3 totals 15 residues. CDR3 protein: CASSLTSGGRDTQYF. The DNA for the CDR3 is TGTGCCAGCAGCCTCACTAGCGGTGGTCGAGATACGCAGTATTTT.

This clone was detected a few times. The rearrangement links TRBV5-1 to TRBJ2-1; D is unclear. Germline V gene sequence: CDR1 SGHRS, CDR2 YFSETQ. Trimming left V 4 bases short and J 9 bases short, with 11 bases between. CDR3 length: 12 amino acids. The DNA of the CDR3 is TGCGCCAGCAGCCCCCTCCACGGTGAGCAGTTCTTC. Encoded protein: CASSPLHGEQFF.

The CDR3 region is CASSWGGGIKEQFF. In DNA form, the CDR3 reads TGTGCCAGCAGTTGGGGGGGAGGGATCAAGGAGCAGTTCTTC. This chain connects TRBV6-5 to TRBJ2-1; TRBD2 matches at 7 bases. V shed 4 bases, J shed 10 bases, and the junction held 10 bases outside the gene matches. This CDR3 has 14 residues. The germline CDR1 and CDR2 sequences are MNHEY and SVGAGI.

This clone was observed a few times. J is TRBJ2-1 and V is TRBV5-1; D assignment may be TRBD1 or TRBD2 (5 bases each). The CDR3 runs to 14 residues. The V end was cut by 3 bases, the J end by 9 bases, with 16 bases between. Germline V gene data show CDR1 as SGHRS and CDR2 as YFSETQ. CDR3 nucleotide sequence: TGCGCCAGCAGCTCCTTAACCGGGGCTAGTGAGCAGTTCTTC. It yields the protein CASSSLTGASEQFF.